Listed here are 13 T cell receptor beta chains from one sample, sequenced in a study of chemoradiotherapy in HPV16-positive cancers. Clones were sequenced by immunoSEQ multiplex PCR, and TCRdb holds only the in-frame ones, with some missing. Counted here are 10,000 to 15,000 clones, approximately 73% occurring once; the ten biggest clones make up roughly 2%. The sample was collected from a patient who underwent chemoradiotherapy. The receptors originated from a human donor with HPV-associated anogenital cancer.

The V and J genes are TRBV19 and TRBJ1-1; D is unresolved. The CDR3 totals 15 residues. V dropped 1 base and J dropped 4 bases, with 13 bases sitting between them. Germline V lookup: CDR1 LNHDA, CDR2 SQIVND (reference sequence). CDR3 nucleotide sequence: TGTGCCAGTAGTATAGGTGGGAAGAGCCTCACTGAAGCTTTCTTT. Translation: CASSIGGKSLTEAFF.

This chain connects TRBV4-3 to TRBJ1-2, with D tentatively TRBD1 (5 bases). The germline CDR1 and CDR2 sequences are LGHNA and YSLEER. V was shortened by 3 bases and J by 8 bases, with 34 bases between the two germline ends. This CDR3 region has 20 residues. The CDR3 DNA is TGCGCCAGCAGCCAGGGGACGCCACGTTTGTACGGATCCTATCATGAGGGCTACACCTTC. Protein: CASSQGTPRLYGSYHEGYTF.

J is TRBJ2-1 and V is TRBV19, with 8 bases aligning to TRBD2. After removal of 5 bases from V and 4 bases from J, the junction contained 10 bases not matched to a gene. Looked up from germline, CDR1 is LNHDA and CDR2 is SQIVND (reference sequence). CDR3 length equals 16 residues. The CDR3 DNA is TGTGCCAGTAGTTTCTTAGCGGGGAAAAAATACAATGAGCAGTTCTTC. Amino acid sequence: CASSFLAGKKYNEQFF.

This chain connects TRBV2 to TRBJ2-3; 11 bases are a match to TRBD2. The V gene end was trimmed by 6 bases and the J gene end by 2 bases; junction bases not matched to a gene: 7. CDR3 length equals 16 residues. Germline lookup yields CDR1 SNHLY and CDR2 FYNNEI. CDR3 bases: TGTGCCAGCAGCCTATTTAGCGGGGGGGCCACAGATACGCAGTATTTT. It specifies CASSLFSGGATDTQYF.

The CDR3 DNA reads as TGTGCCAGTACGGGGGCGGGGGGGCCCGCCGGGGAGCTGTTTTTT. It specifies CASTGAGGPAGELFF. J is TRBJ2-2 and V is TRBV19; TRBD2 matches at 9 bases. J gave up 6 bases and V 7 bases, and 9 bases lay outside the gene matches. The germline V gene has CDR1 LNHDA and CDR2 SQIVND (reference sequence). This CDR3 has 15 residues.

This sequence joins TRBV6-5 and TRBJ2-5; D remains unclear. There are 16 residues in the CDR3. The germline gives CDR1 MNHEY, CDR2 SVGAGI. The V gene lost 4 bases and the J gene lost 0 bases, with 15 bases spanning the gap. The DNA for the CDR3 is TGTGCCAGCAGTTCCGCTAAGGGCAGCCACCAAGAGACCCAGTACTTC. As protein: CASSSAKGSHQETQYF.

The chain has TRBV20-1 and TRBJ1-2; D gene ambiguous. Trimming took 4 bases from V and 6 from J, leaving 9 bases between them. This CDR3 has 11 residues. Looked up from germline, CDR1 is DFQATT and CDR2 is SNEGSKA (reference sequence). CDR3 residues: CSAKLRHGYTF. The CDR3 bases are TGCAGTGCTAAACTTCGACATGGCTACACCTTC.

V usage is TRBV7-2 and J usage is TRBJ1-5; D call uncertain. This CDR3 is built from 15 residues. Germline CDR1 is SGHTA and CDR2 is FQGNSA. V gave up 1 base and J gave up 2 bases, with 9 bases separating them. The CDR3 bases are TGTGCCAGCAGCTTAGTATCGGGTGGCAATCAGCCCCAGCATTTT. Encoded protein: CASSLVSGGNQPQHF.

V usage is TRBV2 and J usage is TRBJ2-6, with D tentatively TRBD2 (6 bases). Trimming left V 4 bases short and J 1 base short, with 14 bases between. This CDR3 contains 17 residues. From germline, CDR1 is SNHLY and CDR2 FYNNEI. CDR3 amino acids: CASSGWREVSGANVLTF. CDR3 nucleotide sequence: TGTGCCAGCAGTGGGTGGAGGGAAGTATCTGGGGCCAACGTCCTGACTTTC.

The rearrangement uses TRBV19 and TRBJ2-1; D might be TRBD2 (7 bases). The length of the CDR3 is 16 residues. The V gene's germline CDR1 is LNHDA and CDR2 SQIVND (reference sequence). Between the trimmed V and J ends, which lost 5 bases and 4 bases, there was a span of 18 bases. Written as DNA, the CDR3 is TGTGCCAGTAGTCTACAAGGGGGGGGTTTGTACAATGAGCAGTTCTTC. This sequence encodes CASSLQGGGLYNEQFF.

The CDR3 reads CASSLGRANEKLFF. DNA of the CDR3: TGTGCCAGCAGCTTAGGCAGGGCAAATGAAAAACTGTTTTTT. The chain joins TRBV5-5 to TRBJ1-4; a weak D match, TRBD1 (5 bases). The ends were cut back, 2 bases at V and 5 bases at J, with 10 bases in the middle. CDR3 size: 14 residues. Per germline, CDR1 SGHKS and CDR2 YYEKEE (reference sequence).

This clone was seen just once. This CDR3 reads CASSFASGGVNEQFF. Written as DNA, the CDR3 is TGTGCCAGCAGCTTCGCTAGCGGGGGGGTAAATGAGCAGTTCTTC. This chain links TRBV7-6 with TRBJ2-1; 12 bases map to TRBD2. With V trimmed by 3 bases and J by 7 bases, 4 bases remained unmatched. Germline V gives CDR1 SGHVS, CDR2 FNYEAQ. The CDR3 sequence is 15 residues long.

J is TRBJ2-6 and V is TRBV9; D unclear. Trimming pared 4 bases from V and 0 bases from J, leaving 8 bases between. The length of the CDR3 is 15 residues. The germline V gene encodes CDR1 SGDLS and CDR2 YYNGEE. CDR3 sequence: CASSSRSSGANVLTF. CDR3 nucleotide sequence: TGTGCCAGCAGCTCCCGAAGCTCTGGGGCCAACGTCCTGACTTTC.